The 25 T cell receptor beta chains below come from one sample, sequenced in a study of blood T cell repertoires in COVID-19. The method was immunoSEQ multiplex PCR; TCRdb's version includes in-frame clones alone and lacks a portion of them. The sample holds about 170,000 clones, around 90% seen once. The sequenced sample consisted of peripheral blood. The receptor source for this set is a man aged 18-30 years with COVID-19, enrolled during active disease.

The rearrangement joins TRBV28 to TRBJ2-1; the D gene is possibly TRBD2 (6 bases). The CDR3 spans 13 residues. The germline gives CDR1 MDHEN, CDR2 SYDVKM. Trimming removed 11 bases from V and 3 bases from J, with 14 bases in between. CDR3 in DNA: TGTGCCTGCCGGCGGGGTCTCTACAATGAGCAGTTCTTC. This sequence encodes CACRRGLYNEQFF.

This sequence joins TRBV12-3 or TRBV12-4 and TRBJ1-2; 8 bases are a match to TRBD1. This CDR3 has 12 amino acids. With V trimmed by 6 bases and J by 8 bases, 5 bases remained unmatched. This CDR3 reads CASSRTGFGYTF. CDR3 in DNA: TGTGCCAGCAGCCGGACAGGGTTCGGCTACACCTTC.

V is TRBV29-1 and J is TRBJ1-1; a possible D gene is TRBD1 (6 bases). Germline CDR1 is SQVTM and CDR2 is ANQGSEA. The V end was cut by 8 bases, the J end by 1 base, with 14 bases between. The CDR3 is 13 amino acids. Written as DNA, the CDR3 is TGCAGCTCCACACAGGGCCAGAACACTGAAGCTTTCTTT. Translating gives CSSTQGQNTEAFF.

The rearrangement joins TRBV19 to TRBJ1-1; TRBD1 matches at 8 bases. The CDR3 covers 16 residues. J was trimmed by 1 base and V by 3 bases; bases with no gene match: 7. From germline, CDR1 is LNHDA and CDR2 SQIVND (reference sequence). The CDR3 DNA reads TGTGCCAGTAGTATTCCCCGACAGGGGTCGAACACTGAAGCTTTCTTT. Its translation is CASSIPRQGSNTEAFF.

CDR3 region: CASSQVGGVGEKLFF. CDR3 bases: TGTGCCAGCAGCCAAGTTGGAGGGGTGGGGGAAAAACTGTTTTTT. This chain connects TRBV3-1 (or the pseudogene TRBV3-2) to TRBJ1-4, with a weak D call TRBD1 (5 bases). The CDR3 spans 15 residues. The V end lost 1 base, the J end lost 8 bases, and 14 bases lay between the germline ends. Germline-derived CDR1 and CDR2 are LGHDT and YNNKEL (reference sequence).

This clone was seen just once. The V gene is TRBV4-1, the J gene TRBJ1-2; TRBD1 aligns across 9 bases. The V gene end was trimmed by 5 bases and the J gene end by 4 bases; junction bases not matched to a gene: 11. The CDR3 sequence is 16 residues long. The germline V gene has CDR1 MGHRA and CDR2 YSYEKL. CDR3 loop: CASSSGGQGGSYGYTF. Here the CDR3 DNA reads TGCGCCAGCAGCTCCGGGGGACAGGGAGGAAGCTATGGCTACACCTTC.

The DNA of the CDR3 is TGTGCCAGCAGTTCAGGACAAGGGAACACTGAAGCTTTCTTT. Translation gives CASSSGQGNTEAFF. This chain links TRBV6-5 with TRBJ1-1; possible D gene TRBD1, 5 bases. Germline lookup yields CDR1 MNHEY and CDR2 SVGAGI. The V end was cut by 4 bases, the J end by 1 base, with 10 bases between. The CDR3 extends over 14 amino acids.

The J gene is TRBJ2-3, the V gene TRBV7-7; D unresolved. V was trimmed by 1 base and J by 2 bases, leaving 7 bases between them. The CDR3 contains 14 residues. The germline gives CDR1 SSHAT, CDR2 FNYEAQ (reference sequence). The chain's CDR3 is CASSLGVDTDTQYF. CDR3 sequence (DNA): TGTGCCAGCAGCTTAGGAGTAGACACAGATACGCAGTATTTT.

The J gene is TRBJ2-4, the V gene TRBV4-2; maybe TRBD2 (5 bases). Deletions cut 3 bases from V and 3 bases from J, with 12 bases between. Per germline, CDR1 LGHNA and CDR2 YNFKEQ. This CDR3 comprises 15 residues. The CDR3 bases are TGTGCCAGCAGCCATATCCGGGGTGGCAAAAACATTCAGTACTTC. Amino acid sequence: CASSHIRGGKNIQYF.

The gene calls are TRBV30 and TRBJ1-5, with 10 positions matching TRBD1. CDR1 is GTSNPN, CDR2 SVGIG, per germline (reference sequence). The V segment lost 0 bases and the J segment 0 bases; nucleotides outside the gene matches: 11. The CDR3 has 19 residues. The CDR3: CAWSVRDRGFGTSNQPQHF. The CDR3, as DNA: TGTGCCTGGAGTGTCCGGGACAGGGGTTTTGGGACTAGCAATCAGCCCCAGCATTTT.

In this sample, this clone turned up once. The chain uses TRBV6-2 or TRBV6-3 and TRBJ2-1; a weak D match, TRBD1 (6 bases). CDR1 is MNHEY, CDR2 SVGEGT, per germline. CDR3 length: 14 amino acids. The V end was cut by 4 bases, the J end by 10 bases, with 17 bases between. CDR3 sequence: CASSWSGQGQEQFF. For the CDR3, the DNA is TGTGCCAGCAGTTGGTCGGGGCAGGGACAAGAGCAGTTCTTC.

The chain has TRBV6-1 and TRBJ1-1; tentatively, D is TRBD1 (6 bases). Trimming shortened V by 2 bases and J by 11 bases, and 15 bases separated the two germline ends. The CDR3 is 13 amino acids. Germline-derived CDR1 and CDR2 are MNHNS and SASEGT. CDR3 region: CASSESQGRLAFF. The CDR3 DNA reads TGTGCCAGCAGTGAATCCCAGGGGCGCTTGGCTTTCTTT.

The chain has TRBV18 and TRBJ2-6; D not resolved. Germline CDR1 reads KGHSH; CDR2 reads LQKENI. V lost 3 bases to trimming and J lost 0 bases, with 12 bases between them. This CDR3 comprises 17 residues. DNA for the CDR3: TGTGCCAGCTCACCGCGGCAGAGTAGCTCTGGGGCCAACGTCCTGACTTTC. Protein product: CASSPRQSSSGANVLTF.

This clone occurred once. The chain links TRBV9 to TRBJ2-7; the D is unclear. With 2 bases removed from V and 4 bases from J, the gap between germline ends came to 10 bases. The CDR3 extends over 13 amino acids. The germline CDR1 and CDR2 sequences are SGDLS and YYNGEE. The CDR3 DNA reads TGTGCCAGCAGCGTTGACTCGCCTTACGAGCAGTACTTC. Its protein product is CASSVDSPYEQYF.

CDR3: CASSSGHLYQPQHF. CDR3 DNA: TGTGCCAGCAGTTCAGGACACCTTTATCAGCCCCAGCATTTT. This rearrangement joins TRBV28 to TRBJ1-5; a weak D match, TRBD1 (5 bases). V was trimmed by 4 bases and J by 5 bases, leaving 12 bases between them. The CDR3 length is 14 residues. Germline V lookup: CDR1 MDHEN, CDR2 SYDVKM.

This sequence joins TRBV5-8 and TRBJ2-7; perhaps TRBD2 as D (6 bases). Germline V gives CDR1 SGHTS, CDR2 YDEGEE. Trimming cost V 4 bases and J 3 bases, with 17 bases left between them. The CDR3 has 15 amino acids. This CDR3 is CASSPEEGKVYEQYF. CDR3 DNA: TGTGCCAGCAGCCCGGAGGAGGGTAAGGTCTACGAGCAGTACTTC.

The chain has TRBV2 and TRBJ1-1, with a tentative D call TRBD1 (6 bases). Trimming removed 10 bases from V and 0 bases from J, with 21 bases in between. The germline V gene encodes CDR1 SNHLY and CDR2 FYNNEI. The CDR3 length is 16 residues. CDR3 in DNA: TGTGCCATCCAAGGGGCGACAGGCACTTTGAACACTGAAGCTTTCTTT. Protein sequence: CAIQGATGTLNTEAFF. Drawing the rest from reference TRBV2 and TRBJ1-1, the complete variable domain is EPEVTQTPSHQVTQMGQEVILRCVPISNHLYFYWYRQILGQKVEFLVSFYNNEISEKSEIFDDQFSVERPDGSNFTLKIRSTKLEDSAMYFCAIQGATGTLNTEAFFGQGTRLTVV.

This rearrangement joins TRBV25-1 to TRBJ1-6, with 7 nucleotides matching TRBD1. The junction had 1 base not matched to a gene; V was cut back by 6 bases and J by 5 bases. Germline assignment: CDR1 MGHDK and CDR2 SYGVNS. This CDR3 has 13 residues. The CDR3 here is CASRGQHNSPLHF. CDR3 in DNA: TGTGCCAGCAGGGGACAGCATAATTCACCCCTCCACTTT.

The chain has TRBV30 and TRBJ1-3; D possibly corresponds to TRBD1 (6 bases). V was cut by 1 base and J by 0 bases, with 13 bases left in between. The CDR3 is made up of 16 amino acids. Per the germline V gene, CDR1 is GTSNPN and CDR2 is SVGIG (reference sequence). DNA of the CDR3: TGTGCCTGGAGTGGGGGGGGCAGCGACTCTGGAAACACCATATATTTT. Translated, it gives CAWSGGGSDSGNTIYF.

This chain uses TRBV10-3 with TRBJ2-7, with 10 bases aligning to TRBD1. The CDR3 is 14 residues long. Germline V gives CDR1 ENHRY, CDR2 SYGVKD. V dropped 5 bases and J dropped 2; count of bases not matched to a gene: 3. DNA of the CDR3: TGTGCCATCAGTCCGGGACAGGGGACCTACGAGCAGTACTTC. Encoded protein: CAISPGQGTYEQYF.

The CDR3 region is CASSSGQGDSPLHF. The CDR3 DNA follows: TGTGCCAGCAGTTCCGGACAGGGGGATTCACCCCTCCACTTT. This chain uses TRBV28 with TRBJ1-6, with TRBD1 matching 10 bases. There are 14 residues in the CDR3. V shed 4 bases, J shed 8 bases, and the junction held 2 bases outside the gene matches. Germline V gene lookup returns CDR1 MDHEN and CDR2 SYDVKM.

The chain links TRBV14 to TRBJ2-1, with TRBD2 identical over 12 bases. This CDR3 comprises 18 residues. Trimming took 0 bases from V and 3 from J; bases not matched to a gene: 6. Germline loops: CDR1 SGHDN, CDR2 FVKESK. In nucleotides, the CDR3 is TGTGCCAGCAGCCAAGAGAGACTAGCGGGAGACAACTACAATGAGCAGTTCTTC. Translation gives CASSQERLAGDNYNEQFF.

The chain joins TRBV7-9 to TRBJ2-7, with TRBD1 matching over 9 bases. The CDR3 length is 15 residues. Unmatched junction bases numbered 4, after V lost 4 bases and J lost 0 bases. From germline, CDR1 is SEHNR and CDR2 FQNEAQ (reference sequence). The CDR3 sequence: CASSSGTGPSYEQYF. DNA for the CDR3: TGTGCCAGCAGCTCCGGGACAGGGCCCTCCTACGAGCAGTACTTC.

This clone was recorded a few times. The V call is TRBV5-1, the J call TRBJ2-7, with 13 bases matching TRBD2. V was pared by 4 bases and J by 4 bases, with 2 bases of the junction left unmatched. CDR1 SGHRS and CDR2 YFSETQ come from the germline V gene. CDR3 size: 14 residues. The CDR3 sequence: CASSKGLAGYEQYF. Here the CDR3 DNA reads TGCGCCAGCAGCAAGGGACTAGCGGGGTACGAGCAGTACTTC.

The chain carries TRBV13 and TRBJ2-5; the match to TRBD2 covers 7 bases. The CDR3 contains 17 residues. Germline lookup yields CDR1 PRHDT and CDR2 FYEKMQ (reference sequence). J gave up 7 bases and V 2 bases, and 16 bases lay outside the gene matches. The DNA of the CDR3 is TGTGCCAGCAGCTTATCTGGGGGGAGGGCCGGAATTGGGACCCAGTACTTC. Amino acid sequence: CASSLSGGRAGIGTQYF.